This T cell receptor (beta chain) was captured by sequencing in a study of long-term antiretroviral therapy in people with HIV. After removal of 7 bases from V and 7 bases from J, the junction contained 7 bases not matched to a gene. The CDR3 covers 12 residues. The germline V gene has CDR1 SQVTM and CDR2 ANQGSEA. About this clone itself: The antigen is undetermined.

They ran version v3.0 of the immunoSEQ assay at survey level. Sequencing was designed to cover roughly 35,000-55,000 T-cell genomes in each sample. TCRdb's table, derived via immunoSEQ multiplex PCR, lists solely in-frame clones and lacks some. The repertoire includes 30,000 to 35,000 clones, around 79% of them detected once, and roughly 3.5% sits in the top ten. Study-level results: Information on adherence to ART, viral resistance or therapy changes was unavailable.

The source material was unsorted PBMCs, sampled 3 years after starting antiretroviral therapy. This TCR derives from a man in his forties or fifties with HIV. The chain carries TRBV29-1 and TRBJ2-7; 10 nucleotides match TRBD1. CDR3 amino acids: CSARDRGREQYF. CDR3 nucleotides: TGCAGCGCCCGGGACAGGGGAAGGGAGCAGTACTTC.